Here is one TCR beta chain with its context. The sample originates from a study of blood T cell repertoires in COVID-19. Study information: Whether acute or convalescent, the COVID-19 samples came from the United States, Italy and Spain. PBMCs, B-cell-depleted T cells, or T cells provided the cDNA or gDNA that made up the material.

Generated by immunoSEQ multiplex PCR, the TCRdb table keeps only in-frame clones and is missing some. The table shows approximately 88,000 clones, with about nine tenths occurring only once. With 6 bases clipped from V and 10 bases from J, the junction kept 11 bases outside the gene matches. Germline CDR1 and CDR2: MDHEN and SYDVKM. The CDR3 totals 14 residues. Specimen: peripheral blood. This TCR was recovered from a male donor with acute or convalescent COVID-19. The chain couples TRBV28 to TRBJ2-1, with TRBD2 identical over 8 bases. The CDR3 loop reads CASSSLLPGGEQFF. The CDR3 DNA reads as TGTGCCAGCAGCTCCCTACTCCCGGGGGGGGAGCAGTTCTTC.